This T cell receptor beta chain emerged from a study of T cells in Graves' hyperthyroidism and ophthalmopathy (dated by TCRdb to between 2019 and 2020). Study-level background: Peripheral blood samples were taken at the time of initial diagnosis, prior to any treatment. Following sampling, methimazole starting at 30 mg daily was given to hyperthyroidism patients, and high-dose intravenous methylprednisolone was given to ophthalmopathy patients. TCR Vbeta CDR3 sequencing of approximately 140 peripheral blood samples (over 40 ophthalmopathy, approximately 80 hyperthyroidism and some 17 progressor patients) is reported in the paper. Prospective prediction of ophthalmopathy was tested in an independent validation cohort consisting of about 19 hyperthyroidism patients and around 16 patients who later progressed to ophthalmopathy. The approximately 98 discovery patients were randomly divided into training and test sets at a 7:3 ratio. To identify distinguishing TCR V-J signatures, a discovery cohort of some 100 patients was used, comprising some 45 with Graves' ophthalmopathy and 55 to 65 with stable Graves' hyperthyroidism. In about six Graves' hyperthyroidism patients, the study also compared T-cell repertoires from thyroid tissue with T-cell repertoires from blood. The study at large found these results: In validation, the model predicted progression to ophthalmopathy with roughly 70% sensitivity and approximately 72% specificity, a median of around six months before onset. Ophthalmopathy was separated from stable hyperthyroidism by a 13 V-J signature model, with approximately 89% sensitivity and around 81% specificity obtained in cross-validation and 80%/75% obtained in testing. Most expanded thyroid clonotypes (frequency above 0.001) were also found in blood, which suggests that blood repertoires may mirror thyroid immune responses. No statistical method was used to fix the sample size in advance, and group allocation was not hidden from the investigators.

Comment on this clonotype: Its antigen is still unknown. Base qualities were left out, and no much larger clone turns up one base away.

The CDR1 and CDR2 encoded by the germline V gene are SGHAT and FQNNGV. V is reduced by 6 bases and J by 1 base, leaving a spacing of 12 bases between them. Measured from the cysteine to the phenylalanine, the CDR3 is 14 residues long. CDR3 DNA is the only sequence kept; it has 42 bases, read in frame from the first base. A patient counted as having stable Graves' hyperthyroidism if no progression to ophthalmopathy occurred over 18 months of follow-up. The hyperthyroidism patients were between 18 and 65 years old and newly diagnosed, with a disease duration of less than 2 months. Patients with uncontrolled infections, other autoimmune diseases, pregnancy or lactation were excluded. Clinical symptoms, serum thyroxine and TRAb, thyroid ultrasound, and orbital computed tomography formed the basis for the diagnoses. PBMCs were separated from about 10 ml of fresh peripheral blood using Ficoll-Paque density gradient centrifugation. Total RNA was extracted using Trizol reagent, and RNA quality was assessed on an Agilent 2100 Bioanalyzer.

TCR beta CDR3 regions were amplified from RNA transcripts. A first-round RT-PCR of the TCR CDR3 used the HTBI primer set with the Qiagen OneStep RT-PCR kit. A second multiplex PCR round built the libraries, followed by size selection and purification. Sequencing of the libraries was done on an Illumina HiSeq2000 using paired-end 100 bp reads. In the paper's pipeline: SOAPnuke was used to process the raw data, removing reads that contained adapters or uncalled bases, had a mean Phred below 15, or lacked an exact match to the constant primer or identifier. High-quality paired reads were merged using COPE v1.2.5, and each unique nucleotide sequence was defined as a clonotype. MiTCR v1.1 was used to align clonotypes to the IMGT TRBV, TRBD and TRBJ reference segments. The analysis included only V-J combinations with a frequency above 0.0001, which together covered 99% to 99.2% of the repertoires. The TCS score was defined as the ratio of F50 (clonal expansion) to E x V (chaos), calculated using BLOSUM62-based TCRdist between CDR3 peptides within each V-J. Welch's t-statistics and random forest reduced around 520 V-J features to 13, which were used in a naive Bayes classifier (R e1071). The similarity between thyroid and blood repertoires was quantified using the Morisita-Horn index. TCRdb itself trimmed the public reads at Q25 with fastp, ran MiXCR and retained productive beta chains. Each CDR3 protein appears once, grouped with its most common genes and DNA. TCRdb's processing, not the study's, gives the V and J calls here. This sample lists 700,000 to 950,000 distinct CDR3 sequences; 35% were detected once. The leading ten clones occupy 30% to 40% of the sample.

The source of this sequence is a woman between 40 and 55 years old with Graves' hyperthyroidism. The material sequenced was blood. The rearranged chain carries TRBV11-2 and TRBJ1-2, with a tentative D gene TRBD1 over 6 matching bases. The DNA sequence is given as TGTGCCAGCAGGGCCGGGACATATAACTATGGCTACACCTTC. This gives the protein CASRAGTYNYGYTF. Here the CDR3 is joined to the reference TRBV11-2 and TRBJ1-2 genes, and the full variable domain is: EAGVAQSPRYKIIEKRQSVAFWCNPISGHATLYWYQQILGQGPKLLIQFQNNGVVDDSQLPKDRFSAERLKGVDSTLKIQPAKLEDSAVYLCASRAGTYNYGYTFGSGTRLTVV.